Reported below is one T cell receptor beta chain. The entry originates in a study of blood T cell repertoires in COVID-19. The table came from immunoSEQ multiplex PCR; TCRdb's copy has only in-frame clones and leaves some out. The sample records a few hundred thousand clones, 87% being singletons. The CDR3 has 21 residues. V shed 5 bases and J 0 bases; nucleotides not matched to a gene: 20. The V gene's germline CDR1 is MGHRA and CDR2 YSYEKL. The TCR was taken from a middle-aged man in a cohort exposed to, infected with or recovered from COVID-19 (not recorded which). This chain connects TRBV4-1 to TRBJ2-1; TRBD1 matches at 9 bases. The sequencing sample was made of PBMCs or T cells enriched from blood (not recorded which). The CDR3 DNA sequence: TGCGCCAGCAGCTACGGTTCGGGACAGGGACCCAGAGATAGCTCCTACAATGAGCAGTTCTTC. Translated: CASSYGSGQGPRDSSYNEQFF.